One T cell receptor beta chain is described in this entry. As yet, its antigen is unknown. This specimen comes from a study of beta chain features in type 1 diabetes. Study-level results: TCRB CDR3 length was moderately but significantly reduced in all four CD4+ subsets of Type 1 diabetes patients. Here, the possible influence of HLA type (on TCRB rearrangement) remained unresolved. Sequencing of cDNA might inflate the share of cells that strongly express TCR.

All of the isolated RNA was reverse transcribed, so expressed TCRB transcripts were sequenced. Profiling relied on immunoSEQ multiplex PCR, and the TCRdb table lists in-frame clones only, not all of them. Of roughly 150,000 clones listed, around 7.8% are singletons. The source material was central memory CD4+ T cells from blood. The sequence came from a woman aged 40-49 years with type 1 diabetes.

CDR3 residues: CASSNRDSLYEQYF. The CDR3, as DNA: TGTGCCAGCAGTAACCGGGACAGCCTTTACGAGCAGTACTTC. This chain uses TRBV6-1 with TRBJ2-7, with 7 bases identical to TRBD1. Germline loops: CDR1 MNHNS, CDR2 SASEGT. V gave up 5 bases and J gave up 4 bases; unmatched junction bases: 8. The CDR3 contains 14 residues.